This passage covers 25 T cell receptor beta chains from one sample sequenced in a study of T cell repertoires in cytomegalovirus infection. From the reads, TCRdb called clonotypes with MiXCR, one entry per CDR3 protein. The data hold about 320,000 distinct CDR3 sequences, with approximately 9.5% observed a single time. The specimen was PBMCs. The source is a human donor in good health (CMV status not recorded). Some clones in this sample may be carry-over from other donors' samples.

This clonotype has just a few counts. This CDR3 is CASSVDSSYEQYF. The CDR3 DNA sequence: TGTGCCAGCAGCGTAGATAGCTCCTACGAGCAGTACTTC. The J gene is TRBJ2-7, the V gene TRBV9; D is unclear. CDR3 length: 13 residues. CDR1 and CDR2 from the germline V gene are SGDLS and YYNGEE. The germline V and J ends were trimmed by 0 bases and 0 bases, with 4 bases remaining between them.

This clonotype appeared a few times. The gene calls are TRBV4-1 and TRBJ2-5, with D unclear. From germline, CDR1 is MGHRA and CDR2 YSYEKL. The CDR3 sequence is 17 residues long. The germline V and J ends were trimmed by 3 bases and 1 base, with 18 bases remaining between them. CDR3 bases: TGCGCCAGCAGCCATATGGTCCGGGCAGACCTCCAAGAGACCCAGTACTTC. It yields the protein CASSHMVRADLQETQYF.

This clonotype has only a few counts. The V call is TRBV13, the J call TRBJ2-2; D tentatively reads TRBD1 or TRBD2 (6 bases each). The germline V gene encodes CDR1 PRHDT and CDR2 FYEKMQ (reference sequence). Trimming took off 0 bases at V and 3 bases at J, with 8 bases between the two ends. The CDR3 length is 15 residues. The CDR3 is CASSLGGGHTGELFF. Here the CDR3 DNA reads TGTGCCAGCAGCTTAGGCGGGGGCCACACCGGGGAGCTGTTTTTT.

This clonotype came up a few times. The chain has TRBV6-1 and TRBJ2-1; no reliable D call. There are 13 residues in the CDR3. CDR1 is MNHNS and CDR2 is SASEGT in the germline V gene. The V end lost 5 bases, the J end lost 9 bases, and 14 bases lay between the germline ends. CDR3 sequence (DNA): TGTGCCAGCAGTCTCACTGGCCGGGTTGAGCAGTTCTTC. It yields the protein CASSLTGRVEQFF.

This clonotype was counted many times. The V call is TRBV20-1, the J call TRBJ1-5; TRBD1 matches at 8 bases. Germline CDR1 and CDR2: DFQATT and SNEGSKA (reference sequence). The CDR3 is 14 residues long. J was trimmed by 3 bases and V by 5 bases; bases with no gene match: 6. The CDR3 here is CSAAQGGLNQPQHF. For the CDR3, the DNA is TGCAGTGCTGCACAGGGGGGCCTCAATCAGCCCCAGCATTTT.

The chain links TRBV20-1 to TRBJ1-5; D uncertain. CDR1 and CDR2 (germline): DFQATT, SNEGSKA (reference sequence). The V end was cut by 1 base, the J end by 1 base, with 14 bases between. The CDR3 totals 16 residues. As DNA, the CDR3 is TGCAGTGCTAGAGCGACACCGGTGTCCAGCAATCAGCCCCAGCATTTT. This gives the protein CSARATPVSSNQPQHF.

V is TRBV20-1 and J is TRBJ2-7, with 7 bases aligning to TRBD2. J was trimmed by 0 bases and V by 3 bases; bases with no gene match: 5. The CDR3 consists of 14 residues. Germline-derived CDR1 and CDR2 are DFQATT and SNEGSKA (reference sequence). CDR3 sequence (DNA): TGCAGTGCTAGGCCTAGCGGTACCTCCTACGAGCAGTACTTC. It codes for CSARPSGTSYEQYF.

This sequence joins TRBV7-4 and TRBJ2-7; tentative D call: TRBD1 (6 bases). Trimming removed 4 bases at V and 0 bases at J, with 10 bases between. CDR3 length: 14 amino acids. Per germline, CDR1 SGHVT and CDR2 SQSDAQ. CDR3 amino acids: CASSSDRISYEQYF. DNA for the CDR3: TGTGCCAGCAGCTCAGACAGGATCTCCTACGAGCAGTACTTC.

This clonotype was seen only a few times. The chain recombines TRBV27 with TRBJ1-6; weak D call: TRBD1 (5 bases). CDR1 is MNHEY, CDR2 SMNVEV, per germline (reference sequence). The CDR3 runs 14 residues. Trimming removed 2 bases at V and 7 bases at J, with 9 bases between. CDR3 coding DNA: TGTGCCAGCAGTTTAAGGGGAGCAAATTCACCCCTCCACTTT. Its protein is CASSLRGANSPLHF.

The V gene is TRBV4-2, the J gene TRBJ2-3; D ambiguous. CDR1 and CDR2 from the germline V gene are LGHNA and YNFKEQ. With 0 bases removed from V and 6 bases from J, the gap between germline ends came to 7 bases. The CDR3 runs 13 residues. As DNA, the CDR3 is TGTGCCAGCAGCCAAGATCTGGGGGATACGCAGTATTTT. Its translation is CASSQDLGDTQYF.

There are many counts of this clonotype. This rearrangement joins TRBV12-5 to TRBJ2-1; no firm D call. The CDR3 is 17 residues long. The ends were cut back, 2 bases at V and 3 bases at J, with 17 bases in the middle. Germline values: CDR1 LGHNT, CDR2 FRNRAP. For the CDR3, the DNA is TGTGCTAGTGGTTTGCCATTGGGGAAAGGGAACTACAATGAGCAGTTCTTC. The encoded protein is CASGLPLGKGNYNEQFF.

Regarding this clonotype: With a far larger clone one base away, a read error is the likely cause. The V gene is TRBV7-2, the J gene TRBJ2-7, with D tentatively TRBD1 (7 bases). The CDR3 sequence is 14 residues long. CDR1 SGHTA and CDR2 FQGNSA come from the germline V gene. The CDR3 loop is CAGSLRQGGYEQYF. The CDR3 region has the DNA TGTGCCGGCAGCCTCCGACAGGGAGGCTACGAGCAGTACTTC.

Of note for this clonotype: A much larger clone lies a single base off, so this may be a read error. The V call is TRBV7-3, the J call TRBJ2-7; TRBD1 aligns across 8 bases. The trim removed 5 bases at V and 5 bases at J, leaving 8 bases unmatched. CDR3 length: 14 amino acids. CDR1 is SGHTA and CDR2 is FQGTGA in the germline V gene. The CDR3 DNA sequence: TGTGCCAGCAGCCCCGGGTCAGGGGGCGACGAGCAGTACTTC. It is translated as CASSPGSGGDEQYF.

This chain uses TRBV28 with TRBJ2-2; D gene unclear. This CDR3 has 13 amino acids. Germline V gene data show CDR1 as MDHEN and CDR2 as SYDVKM. The V end was cut by 2 bases, the J end by 10 bases, with 11 bases between. CDR3 protein: CASSLLPATELFF. The CDR3 DNA follows: TGTGCCAGCAGTTTACTACCTGCGACGGAGCTGTTTTTT.

This clonotype was counted only a few times. The V gene is TRBV6-1, the J gene TRBJ2-2; perhaps TRBD2 as D (5 bases). Germline CDR1 MNHNS, CDR2 SASEGT. Trimming removed 6 bases from V and 0 bases from J, with 11 bases in between. There are 15 residues in the CDR3. CDR3 sequence: CASREVHPNTGELFF. The CDR3 DNA reads TGTGCCAGCAGGGAGGTCCACCCGAACACCGGGGAGCTGTTTTTT.

About this clonotype itself: A read error is possible here, since a much larger clone lies one base away. This chain connects TRBV20-1 to TRBJ2-3; D possibly corresponds to TRBD1 (8 bases). V was trimmed by 7 bases and J by 3 bases, leaving 35 bases between them. This CDR3 is built from 20 residues. The germline CDR1 and CDR2 sequences are DFQATT and SNEGSKA (reference sequence). CDR3 amino acids: CSVRRPDGQGMRGPTDTQYF. In DNA form, the CDR3 reads TGCAGTGTAAGACGTCCAGATGGACAGGGCATGCGGGGGCCGACAGATACGCAGTATTTT.

The J gene is TRBJ2-2, the V gene TRBV6-2 or TRBV6-3; 7 nucleotides match TRBD2. CDR1 and CDR2 (germline): MNHEY, SVGEGT. With V trimmed by 5 bases and J by 7 bases, 7 bases remained unmatched. The CDR3 extends over 14 amino acids. The CDR3 loop reads CASSPRLAGGELFF. CDR3 coding DNA: TGTGCCAGCAGTCCCCGACTAGCCGGCGGGGAGCTGTTTTTT.

This clonotype was seen ten or more times. This chain uses TRBV7-2 with TRBJ1-2; TRBD1 agrees at 7 bases. Germline loops: CDR1 SGHTA, CDR2 FQGNSA. V shed 4 bases and J 6 bases; nucleotides not matched to a gene: 8. CDR3 length: 14 amino acids. The CDR3 DNA sequence: TGTGCCAGCAGCTCCATAACAGGGGTAAATGGCTACACCTTC. Protein sequence: CASSSITGVNGYTF.

The chain uses TRBV7-8 and TRBJ2-1; D perhaps matches TRBD1 (6 bases). Germline V gives CDR1 SGHVS, CDR2 FQNEAQ. This CDR3 is 16 amino acids long. Between the trimmed V and J ends, which lost 0 bases and 7 bases, there was a span of 16 bases. CDR3 sequence reads: CASSLAPGALSNEQFF. CDR3 coding DNA: TGTGCCAGCAGCTTAGCGCCAGGGGCGCTTTCTAATGAGCAGTTCTTC.

The V call is TRBV7-3, the J call TRBJ2-1, with D unclear. With 5 bases removed from V and 10 bases from J, the gap between germline ends came to 12 bases. Germline V lookup: CDR1 SGHTA, CDR2 FQGTGA. This CDR3 has 12 amino acids. The DNA for the CDR3 is TGTGCCAGCAGCCCCGGAACCGGCGAGCAGTTCTTC. As protein: CASSPGTGEQFF.

The gene calls are TRBV27 and TRBJ2-4; 7 nucleotides match TRBD1. CDR1 and CDR2 (germline): MNHEY, SMNVEV (reference sequence). J lost 0 bases, V lost 4 bases, and 12 bases had no gene match. The CDR3 is 18 residues long. CDR3 DNA: TGTGCCAGCAGTTCGGGCCCTAAACAGGGGAGAGCCAAAAACATTCAGTACTTC. This sequence encodes CASSSGPKQGRAKNIQYF.

This rearrangement joins TRBV6-1 to TRBJ2-1; no definite D call. Per germline, CDR1 MNHNS and CDR2 SASEGT. Trimming removed 7 bases at V and 5 bases at J, with 6 bases between. There are 11 residues in the CDR3. CDR3 DNA sequence: TGTGCCAGCACCGGAAACAATGAGCAGTTCTTC. Translation gives CASTGNNEQFF.

This clonotype was counted only a few times. The CDR3 spells CASSIITGGEQYF. CDR3 coding DNA: TGTGCCAGCAGTATAATTACAGGGGGAGAGCAGTACTTC. The chain employs TRBV28 and TRBJ2-7; 8 nucleotides agree with TRBD1. The CDR3 has 13 residues. Germline trimming cut 5 bases from V and 7 bases from J; bases unmatched to any gene: 7. Germline V gene lookup returns CDR1 MDHEN and CDR2 SYDVKM. Together with reference TRBV28 and TRBJ2-7, the CDR3 gives the full variable domain: DVKVTQSSRYLVKRTGEKVFLECVQDMDHENMFWYRQDPGLGLRLIYFSYDVKMKEKGDIPEGYSVSREKKERFSLILESASTNQTSMYLCASSIITGGEQYFGPGTRLTVT.

The V and J genes are TRBV5-1 and TRBJ2-5; D may be TRBD1 (5 bases). Germline CDR1 SGHRS, CDR2 YFSETQ. With 1 base removed from V and 5 bases from J, the gap between germline ends came to 9 bases. CDR3 length: 13 amino acids. As DNA, the CDR3 is TGCGCCAGCAGCTTGTCAGGGTCGGAGACCCAGTACTTC. Encoded protein: CASSLSGSETQYF. Looking up the rest from reference TRBV5-1 and TRBJ2-5 gives the full variable domain: KAGVTQTPRYLIKTRGQQVTLSCSPISGHRSVSWYQQTPGQGLQFLFEYFSETQRNKGNFPGRFSGRQFSNSRSEMNVSTLELGDSALYLCASSLSGSETQYFGPGTRLLVL.

This clonotype appeared many times. The chain joins TRBV4-1 to TRBJ2-1, with D maybe TRBD1 (5 bases). Trimming removed 4 bases at V and 5 bases at J, with 12 bases between. Per the germline V gene, CDR1 is MGHRA and CDR2 is YSYEKL. The CDR3 sequence is 14 residues long. Here the CDR3 DNA reads TGCGCCAGCAGCCTTCTAGACAGAGACAATGAGCAGTTCTTC. Translated: CASSLLDRDNEQFF.